The following is a T cell receptor beta chain sequence with its context. The data originate from a study of blood T cell repertoires in COVID-19. In the study overall: The origin of the acute and convalescent COVID-19 samples was the United States, Italy and Spain. T cells, B-cell-depleted T cells, or PBMCs provided the cDNA or gDNA that served as material.

Per the original methods: Reference gene primer amplification yielded estimated nucleated cell counts. Produced via immunoSEQ multiplex PCR; TCRdb's table is partial and in-frame only. The V and J calls and clone size come from that table; D and trimming were worked out from the DNA. The data contain 200,000 to 250,000 clones, 70% to 85% of them seen just once; the ten biggest clones take up 4.9%. Trimming at V came to 6 bases and at J to 5 bases, leaving 13 bases not matched to a gene. Germline V gene lookup returns CDR1 SGHRS and CDR2 YFSETQ. The CDR3 contains 15 residues. This receptor was taken from a woman of 80 years or more with active or convalescent COVID-19. Sequencing was carried out using peripheral blood. This chain joins TRBV5-1 and TRBJ2-5, with 7 bases identical to TRBD1. The DNA for the CDR3 is TGCGCCAGCACTATCCAGACAGGGCTCGTGGAGACCCAGTACTTC. The encoded protein is CASTIQTGLVETQYF. The full variable domain, its missing parts supplied by reference TRBV5-1 and TRBJ2-5, is KAGVTQTPRYLIKTRGQQVTLSCSPISGHRSVSWYQQTPGQGLQFLFEYFSETQRNKGNFPGRFSGRQFSNSRSEMNVSTLELGDSALYLCASTIQTGLVETQYFGPGTRLLVL.